These 12 T cell receptor beta chains originate from one sample sequenced in a study of Ad26.COV2.S vaccination and SARS-CoV-2 variants. Assay used: immunoSEQ multiplex PCR; TCRdb lists only in-frame clones, some missing. The sample shows around 340,000 clones, 86% of them seen only once. Treatment in this sample: about 20 received Ad26.COV2.S at low or high dose, single or two shots; about five received placebo; per-sample allocation not given. Day 63 after the first injection of vaccine or placebo was the sampling time. The sequencing used peripheral blood, collected in a trial of Ad26.COV2.S vaccine versus placebo. These receptor sequences come from a person aged 18-60 years who received the Ad26.COV2.S COVID-19 vaccine or a placebo.

This clone was found once. The CDR3 DNA follows: TGTGCCAGCAGCTTAGATCGACAGGGGGGCGACGGCTACACCTTC. Protein: CASSLDRQGGDGYTF. The chain combines TRBV7-9 with TRBJ1-2; 9 nucleotides align to TRBD1. Germline V lookup: CDR1 SEHNR, CDR2 FQNEAQ (reference sequence). V trimming: 1 base; J trimming: 8 bases; junction bases outside the gene matches: 8. The CDR3 has 15 amino acids.

The chain recombines TRBV19 with TRBJ2-7; possibly TRBD2 for D (6 bases). The CDR3 is 15 residues long. The V end was cut by 3 bases, the J end by 0 bases, with 12 bases between. Per the germline V gene, CDR1 is LNHDA and CDR2 is SQIVND (reference sequence). CDR3 sequence: CASSMFSGSSYEQYF. The CDR3, as DNA: TGTGCCAGTAGTATGTTTAGCGGTAGCTCCTACGAGCAGTACTTC.

This chain links TRBV5-6 with TRBJ2-7; 8 bases are shared with TRBD1. The CDR3 runs 18 residues. V lost 4 bases to trimming and J lost 1 base; unmatched junction nucleotides: 16. Germline-derived CDR1 and CDR2 are SGHDT and YYEEEE. The CDR3 reads CASSIGADRVPRSYEQYF. The CDR3 DNA is TGTGCCAGCAGCATTGGCGCGGACAGGGTCCCGAGGTCCTACGAGCAGTACTTC.

The CDR3 reads CASSARTGLDGYTF. Written as DNA, the CDR3 is TGTGCCAGCAGCGCCCGGACAGGGTTAGATGGCTACACCTTC. V and J are TRBV3-1 (or the pseudogene TRBV3-2) and TRBJ1-2; 8 positions match TRBD1. CDR1 and CDR2 from the germline V gene are LGHDT and YNNKEL (reference sequence). Losses at the gene ends were 5 bases for V and 6 bases for J; bases not matched to a gene: 8. This CDR3 contains 14 residues.

The rearrangement links TRBV9 to TRBJ1-1; D remains ambiguous. CDR1 is SGDLS and CDR2 is YYNGEE in the germline V gene. V dropped 0 bases and J dropped 5 bases, with 11 bases sitting between them. The CDR3 length is 14 residues. The CDR3 protein is CASSVGYEQTEAFF. The DNA of the CDR3 is TGTGCCAGCAGCGTAGGTTACGAACAGACTGAAGCTTTCTTT.

V is TRBV7-2 and J is TRBJ2-3, with 8 bases fitting TRBD1. V shed 5 bases and J 1 base; nucleotides not matched to a gene: 8. CDR3 length: 16 residues. Germline lookup yields CDR1 SGHTA and CDR2 FQGNSA. CDR3 sequence reads: CASSRMPGQGTDTQYF. In DNA form, the CDR3 reads TGTGCCAGCAGCCGTATGCCGGGACAGGGCACAGATACGCAGTATTTT.

The chain links TRBV19 to TRBJ2-5; D uncertain. Looked up from germline, CDR1 is LNHDA and CDR2 is SQIVND (reference sequence). The CDR3 has 14 residues. V lost 4 bases, J lost 7 bases, and 16 bases lay in between. The CDR3 loop reads CASSNVMGAGTQYF. DNA for the CDR3: TGTGCCAGTAGTAATGTAATGGGCGCTGGGACCCAGTACTTC.

This chain uses TRBV10-2 with TRBJ2-1, with 10 positions matching TRBD2. This CDR3 has 13 residues. Germline values: CDR1 WSHSY, CDR2 SAAADI. V was clipped by 7 bases and J by 5 bases; unmatched bases: 2. The CDR3 is CASTSGGHNEQFF. Written as DNA, the CDR3 is TGCGCCAGCACTAGCGGGGGTCACAATGAGCAGTTCTTC.

J is TRBJ2-1 and V is TRBV5-1; 9 bases match TRBD2. From germline, CDR1 is SGHRS and CDR2 YFSETQ. Germline trimming cut 0 bases from V and 0 bases from J; bases unmatched to any gene: 7. CDR3 length: 18 residues. In DNA, the CDR3 is TGCGCCAGCAGCTTGGGGTCTCTAGCGGGAAGCTCCTACAATGAGCAGTTCTTC. It codes for CASSLGSLAGSSYNEQFF.

The rearrangement links TRBV27 to TRBJ2-7; D possibly corresponds to TRBD2 (6 bases). This CDR3 comprises 15 residues. Trimming pared 0 bases from V and 0 bases from J, leaving 9 bases between. Germline loops: CDR1 MNHEY, CDR2 SMNVEV (reference sequence). CDR3 nucleotides: TGTGCCAGCAGTTTATCTAGCGGAAACTCCTACGAGCAGTACTTC. It encodes CASSLSSGNSYEQYF.

CDR3 amino acids: CASTPGQGRGYTF. The CDR3 DNA follows: TGTGCCAGCACACCGGGACAGGGAAGAGGCTACACCTTC. The rearrangement joins TRBV14 to TRBJ1-2; 9 bases align to TRBD1. Trimming took 7 bases from V and 8 from J; bases not matched to a gene: 8. The CDR3 totals 13 residues. Germline V gene data show CDR1 as SGHDN and CDR2 as FVKESK.

V usage is TRBV7-9 and J usage is TRBJ2-2; possibly TRBD1 for D (6 bases). V lost 1 base and J lost 2, with 8 bases in between. The CDR3 has 15 amino acids. Germline assignment: CDR1 SEHNR and CDR2 FQNEAQ (reference sequence). CDR3 in amino acids: CASSLVGANTGELFF. CDR3 coding DNA: TGTGCCAGCAGCTTAGTGGGGGCTAACACCGGGGAGCTGTTTTTT. The full variable domain, in which reference TRBV7-9 and TRBJ2-2 provide the parts outside the CDR3, is DTGVSQNPRHKITKRGQNVTFRCDPISEHNRLYWYRQTLGQGPEFLTYFQNEAQLEKSRLLSDRFSAERPKGSFSTLEIQRTEQGDSAMYLCASSLVGANTGELFFGEGSRLTVL.